This record concerns one TCR beta chain sequence. This sample is drawn from a study of blood T cells in healthy people across ages. Overall study: About one barcoded beta molecule per two T cells came from capture by template switching.

Germline CDR1 and CDR2: SGHTA and FQGNSA. With 4 bases removed from V and 4 bases from J, the gap between germline ends came to 16 bases. The length of the CDR3 is 16 residues. Using a J-beta primer mix together with a sample-barcoded 5' primer, a second PCR was run for roughly 7 to 11 cycles. TCRdb ran MiXCR on the 5' RACE reads and lists one entry per CDR3 protein. The table lists 1.5 million or so distinct CDR3 sequences, 35% to 45% of them singletons. The sample was blood. The V and J genes are TRBV7-2 and TRBJ1-4; TRBD1 might be the D (5 bases). This TCR was recovered from a woman aged 18-35 years in good health. CDR3 sequence: CASSSPGIGVNEKLFF. The CDR3 nucleotides are TGTGCCAGCAGCTCCCCGGGGATAGGGGTTAATGAAAAACTGTTTTTT.